This T cell receptor beta chain was identified during a study of CD8 T cells in ankylosing spondylitis. This clonotype was seen many times. Germline CDR1 and CDR2: SEHNR and FQNEAQ (reference sequence). The CDR3 sequence is 15 residues long. Trimming left V 5 bases short and J 5 bases short, with 18 bases between. TCRdb reprocessed the 5' RACE reads via MiXCR and lists one record per CDR3 protein. The table lists roughly 180,000 distinct CDR3 sequences, just over 9.5% of them singletons. Sequencing was carried out using blood, either unsorted or a sorted T cell fraction (not recorded which). The receptor's source is a female donor with ankylosing spondylitis or in good health (not recorded which). The V call is TRBV7-9, the J call TRBJ2-5, with D possibly being TRBD1 (6 bases). The CDR3 DNA reads TGTGCCAGCAGCCCAAGGACAGTGGAAGCTGAGACCCAGTACTTC. This codes for CASSPRTVEAETQYF. Using reference TRBV7-9 and TRBJ2-5 for the parts outside the CDR3, the full variable domain is DTGVSQNPRHKITKRGQNVTFRCDPISEHNRLYWYRQTLGQGPEFLTYFQNEAQLEKSRLLSDRFSAERPKGSFSTLEIQRTEQGDSAMYLCASSPRTVEAETQYFGPGTRLLVL.